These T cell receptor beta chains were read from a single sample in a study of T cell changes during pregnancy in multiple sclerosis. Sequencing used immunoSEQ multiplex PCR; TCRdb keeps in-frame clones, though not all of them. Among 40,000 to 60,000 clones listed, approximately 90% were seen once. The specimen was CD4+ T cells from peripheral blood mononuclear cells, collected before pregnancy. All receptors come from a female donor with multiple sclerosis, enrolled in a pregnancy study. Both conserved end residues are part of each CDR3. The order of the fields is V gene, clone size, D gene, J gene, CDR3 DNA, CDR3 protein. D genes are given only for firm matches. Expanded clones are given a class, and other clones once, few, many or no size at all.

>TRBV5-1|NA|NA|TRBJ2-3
TGCGCCAGCAGCACCGGGACTTCAGATACGCAGTATTTT
CASSTGTSDTQYF
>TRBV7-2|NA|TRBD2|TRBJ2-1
TGTGCCAGCAGCTTAGTTGGGACTAGCGGTAATGAGCAGTTCTTC
CASSLVGTSGNEQFF
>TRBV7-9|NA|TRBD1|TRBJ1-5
TGTGCCAGCAGCGGGACAGGAGGGCCACTCCAGCCCCAGCATTTT
CASSGTGGPLQPQHF
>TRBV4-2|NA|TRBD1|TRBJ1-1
TGTGCCAGCAGCCAGGGCTCTGGGGACAGGTCTGAAGCTTTCTTT
CASSQGSGDRSEAFF
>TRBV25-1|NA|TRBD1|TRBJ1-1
TGTGCCAGCAGTGGGACAGGGCCCATGGCTGAAGCTTTCTTT
CASSGTGPMAEAFF
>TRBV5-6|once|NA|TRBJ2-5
TGTGCCAGCAGCTTGGCAGGAACAGGGCCCCAAGAGACCCAGTACTTC
CASSLAGTGPQETQYF
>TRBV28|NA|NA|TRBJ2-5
TGTGCCAGCAGTTTAAAATCAGGAAGCCGGGAGCCCCAAGAGACCCAGTACTTC
CASSLKSGSREPQETQYF
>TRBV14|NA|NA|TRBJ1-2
TGTGCCAGCAGCCAAGACCGAGCACTTAACTATGGCTACACCTTC
CASSQDRALNYGYTF
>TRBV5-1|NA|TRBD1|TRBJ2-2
TGCGCCAGCAGCTTTTGGGACAGGGGAACCGGCGGGGAGCTGTTTTTT
CASSFWDRGTGGELFF
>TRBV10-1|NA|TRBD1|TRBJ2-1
TGCGCCAGCAGTGAGTGGACAGGACACAATGAGCAGTTCTTC
CASSEWTGHNEQFF
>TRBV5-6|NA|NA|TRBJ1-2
TGTGCCAGCAGCTTTCAGTCAGGGGCCTATGGCTACACCTTC
CASSFQSGAYGYTF
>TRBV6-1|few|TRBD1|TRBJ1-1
TGTGCCAGCAGCCGGGACAGGGTTCTCACTGAAGCTTTCTTT
CASSRDRVLTEAFF
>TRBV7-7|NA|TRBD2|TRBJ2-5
TGTGCCAGCAGCTTAACTAGCGGGAGGCTCGAGACCCAGTACTTC
CASSLTSGRLETQYF
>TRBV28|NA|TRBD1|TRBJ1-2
TGTGCCAGTGTGACAGGGGGCGTTCAAGGCACTAACTATGGCTACACCTTC
CASVTGGVQGTNYGYTF
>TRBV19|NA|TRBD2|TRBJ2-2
TGTGCCAGTAGTATCTGGCCGACGACTAGCGGGAGACTCGGCACCGGGGAGCTGTTTTTT
CASSIWPTTSGRLGTGELFF
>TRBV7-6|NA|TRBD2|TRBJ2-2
TGTGCCAGCAGCCTAAACCTCCTAGCGGGAGAACCGGGGAACACCGGGGAGCTGTTTTTT
CASSLNLLAGEPGNTGELFF
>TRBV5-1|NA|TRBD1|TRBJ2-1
TGCGCCAGCAGCTTGGGACAGGGGGTTTACAATGAGCAGTTCTTC
CASSLGQGVYNEQFF
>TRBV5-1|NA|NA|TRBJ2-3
TGCGCCAGCAGCTTACGGTCAGATACGCAGTATTTT
CASSLRSDTQYF
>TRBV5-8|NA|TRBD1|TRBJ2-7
TGTGCCAGCAGCCGTCTACAGGGGGCGCAAAGCTACGAGCAGTACTTC
CASSRLQGAQSYEQYF
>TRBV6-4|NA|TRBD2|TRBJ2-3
TGTGCCAGCAGCCCTCTTGCGGGAGCTACTACAGATACGCAGTATTTT
CASSPLAGATTDTQYF
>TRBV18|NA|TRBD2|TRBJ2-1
TGTGCCAGCTCACGACAGATACTAGCGGGTTACAATGAGCAGTTCTTC
CASSRQILAGYNEQFF
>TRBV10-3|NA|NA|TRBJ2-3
TGTGCCATCAGTGAGGGTTTAGCAGGCACAGATACGCAGTATTTT
CAISEGLAGTDTQYF
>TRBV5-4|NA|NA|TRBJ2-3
TGTGCCAGCAGCACCCAATCACAGACCCGGGGGGATACGCAGTATTTT
CASSTQSQTRGDTQYF
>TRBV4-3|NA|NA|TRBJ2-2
TGCGCCAGCAGCCAAGCGACGGCTCGAGGGTCGTACACCGGGGAGCTGTTTTTT
CASSQATARGSYTGELFF
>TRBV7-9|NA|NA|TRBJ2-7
TGTGCCAGCAACACCTACAGTGCCGAGCAGTACTTC
CASNTYSAEQYF
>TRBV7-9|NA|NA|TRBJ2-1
TGTGCCAGCAGCTTCAGGGACAATGAGCAGTTCTTC
CASSFRDNEQFF
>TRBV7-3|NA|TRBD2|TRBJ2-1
TGTGCCAGCAGCCCCGCGGGGGGGAGCTCCTACAATGAGCAGTTCTTC
CASSPAGGSSYNEQFF
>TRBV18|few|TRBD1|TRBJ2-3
TGTGCCAGCTCAACACTACCCGGGACAGGGGGCGAGACAGATACGCAGTATTTT
CASSTLPGTGGETDTQYF
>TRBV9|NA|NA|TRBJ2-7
TGTGCCAGCAGCGTAGGCCCCCTAGCCTACGAGCAGTACTTC
CASSVGPLAYEQYF
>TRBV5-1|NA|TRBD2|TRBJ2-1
TGCGCCAGCAGCCGGGGGGTACGAGGCAATGAGCAGTTCTTC
CASSRGVRGNEQFF
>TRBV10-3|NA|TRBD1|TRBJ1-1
TGTGCCATCAGTGAACTTCACAGGGGGCTGAACACTGAAGCTTTCTTT
CAISELHRGLNTEAFF
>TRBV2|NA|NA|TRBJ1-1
TGTGCCAGCAAAAGTTCTAGGGGGAACACTGAAGCTTTCTTT
CASKSSRGNTEAFF
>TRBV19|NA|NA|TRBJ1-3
TGTGCCAGTAGTATCAATGGAAACACCATATATTTT
CASSINGNTIYF
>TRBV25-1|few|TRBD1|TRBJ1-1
TGTGCCAGCAGACAGGGGGCATTGACTGAAGCTTTCTTT
CASRQGALTEAFF
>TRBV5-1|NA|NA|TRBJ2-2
TGCGCCAGCAGCGGCCCGAACACCGGGGAGCTGTTTTTT
CASSGPNTGELFF
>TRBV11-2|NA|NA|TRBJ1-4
TGTGCCAGCAGTCCCCAAGGGAGATCAACTAATGAAAAACTGTTTTTT
CASSPQGRSTNEKLFF
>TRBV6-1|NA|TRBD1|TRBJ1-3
TGTGCCAGTAGACAGGGCACTGGAAACACCATATATTTT
CASRQGTGNTIYF
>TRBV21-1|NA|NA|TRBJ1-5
TGTGCCAGCAGCAATTTGGGAGGGGACGACCCCAATCAGCCCCAGCATTTT
CASSNLGGDDPNQPQHF
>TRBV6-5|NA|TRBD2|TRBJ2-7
TGTGCCACCTCCACGGAACTAGCGGGCTCCTACGAGCAGTACTTC
CATSTELAGSYEQYF
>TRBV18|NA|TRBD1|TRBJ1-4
TGTGCCAGCTCACCGACAGGGAAGGTTGAACTGTTTTTT
CASSPTGKVELFF
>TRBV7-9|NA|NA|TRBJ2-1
TGTGCCAGCAGCCCTCTAGCGAGTTACAATGAGCAGTTCTTC
CASSPLASYNEQFF
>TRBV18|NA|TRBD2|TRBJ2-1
TGTGCCAGCTCACCGGGACTAGCGGGAAACGATGAGCAGTTCTTC
CASSPGLAGNDEQFF
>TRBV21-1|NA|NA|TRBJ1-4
TGTGCCAGCAGCCCAGCAGGACAGGGCTTCTATGCAACTAATGAAAAACTGTTTTTT
CASSPAGQGFYATNEKLFF
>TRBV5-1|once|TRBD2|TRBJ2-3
TGCGCCAGCAGCTTGGTCGGGGGGAGCACAGATACGCAGTATTTT
CASSLVGGSTDTQYF
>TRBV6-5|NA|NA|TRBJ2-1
TGTGCCAGCAGTTTAGAGGCCCTGGTTATGCGTGAGCAGTTCTTC
CASSLEALVMREQFF
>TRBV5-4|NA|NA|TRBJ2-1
TGTGCCAGCAGCTCCCCACAGAGACACAATGAGCAGTTCTTC
CASSSPQRHNEQFF
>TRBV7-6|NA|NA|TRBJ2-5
TGTGCCAGCAGCTTAGTATCCCCACAGGGCCACGAGACCCAGTACTTC
CASSLVSPQGHETQYF
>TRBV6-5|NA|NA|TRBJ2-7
TGTGCCAGCAGATACGGGAGGACAGGAACCTACGAGCAGTACTTC
CASRYGRTGTYEQYF